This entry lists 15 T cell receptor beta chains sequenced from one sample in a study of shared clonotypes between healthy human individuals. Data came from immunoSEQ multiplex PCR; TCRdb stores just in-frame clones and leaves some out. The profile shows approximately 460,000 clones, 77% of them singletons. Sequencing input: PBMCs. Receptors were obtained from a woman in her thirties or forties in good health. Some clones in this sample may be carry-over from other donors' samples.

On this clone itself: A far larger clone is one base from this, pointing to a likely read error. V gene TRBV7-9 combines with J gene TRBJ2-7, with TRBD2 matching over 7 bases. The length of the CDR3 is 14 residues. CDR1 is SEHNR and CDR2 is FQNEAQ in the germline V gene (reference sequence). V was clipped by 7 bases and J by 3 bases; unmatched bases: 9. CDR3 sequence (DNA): TGTGCCAGCACCGGAAGTGGGAGGGTCTACGAGCAGTACTTC. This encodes CASTGSGRVYEQYF.

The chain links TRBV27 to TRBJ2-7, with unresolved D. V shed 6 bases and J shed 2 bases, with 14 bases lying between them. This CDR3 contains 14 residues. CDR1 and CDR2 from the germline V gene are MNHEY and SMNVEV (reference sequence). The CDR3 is CASSLGGPAYEQYF. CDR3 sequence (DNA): TGTGCCAGCAGCCTAGGTGGGCCAGCCTACGAGCAGTACTTC.

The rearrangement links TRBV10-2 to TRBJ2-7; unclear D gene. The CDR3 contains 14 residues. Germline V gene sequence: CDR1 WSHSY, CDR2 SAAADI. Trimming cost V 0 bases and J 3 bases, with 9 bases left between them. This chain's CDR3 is CASSESGSIYEQYF. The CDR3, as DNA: TGCGCCAGCAGTGAGTCAGGGTCAATCTACGAGCAGTACTTC.

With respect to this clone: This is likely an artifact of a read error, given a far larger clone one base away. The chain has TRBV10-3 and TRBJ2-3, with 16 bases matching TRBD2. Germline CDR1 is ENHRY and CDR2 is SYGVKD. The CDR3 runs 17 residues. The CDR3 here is CAISEKGLAGGTDTRYF. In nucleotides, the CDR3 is TGTGCCATCAGTGAGAAGGGACTAGCGGGAGGGACAGATACGCGGTATTTT.

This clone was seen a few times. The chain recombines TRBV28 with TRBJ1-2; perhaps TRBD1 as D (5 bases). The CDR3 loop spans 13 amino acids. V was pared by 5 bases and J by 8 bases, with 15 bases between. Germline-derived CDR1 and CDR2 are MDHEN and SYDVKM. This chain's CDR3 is CASSPPLRGGYTF. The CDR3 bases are TGTGCCAGCAGTCCCCCGTTACGGGGGGGCTACACCTTC.

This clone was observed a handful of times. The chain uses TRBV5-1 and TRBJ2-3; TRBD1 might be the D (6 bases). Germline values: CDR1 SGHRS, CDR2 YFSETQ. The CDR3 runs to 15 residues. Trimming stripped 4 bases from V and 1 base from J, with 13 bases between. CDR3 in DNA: TGCGCCAGCAGCGCCGGCGGACAGCGCACAGATACGCAGTATTTT. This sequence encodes CASSAGGQRTDTQYF.

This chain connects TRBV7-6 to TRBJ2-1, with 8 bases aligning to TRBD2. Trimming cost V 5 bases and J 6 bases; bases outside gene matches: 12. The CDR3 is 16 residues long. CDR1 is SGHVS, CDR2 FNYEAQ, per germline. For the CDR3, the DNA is TGTGCCAGCAGCCCGCGACTAGCGAACCTACCCAATGAGCAGTTCTTC. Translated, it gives CASSPRLANLPNEQFF.

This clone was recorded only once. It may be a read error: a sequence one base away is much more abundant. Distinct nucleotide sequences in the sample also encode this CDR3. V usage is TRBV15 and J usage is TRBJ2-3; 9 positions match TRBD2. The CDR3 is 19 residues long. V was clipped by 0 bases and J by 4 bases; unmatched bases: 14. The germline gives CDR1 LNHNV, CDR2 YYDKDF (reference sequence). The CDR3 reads CATSRDGGGGRASADTQYF. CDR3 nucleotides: TGTGCCACCAGCAGAGACGGCGGGGGCGGGAGGGCCTCTGCAGATACGCAGTATTTT. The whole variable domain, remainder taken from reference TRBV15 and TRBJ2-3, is DAMVIQNPRYQVTQFGKPVTLSCSQTLNHNVMYWYQQKSSQAPKLLFHYYDKDFNNEADTPDNFQSRRPNTSFCFLDIRSPGLGDTAMYLCATSRDGGGGRASADTQYFGPGTRLTVL.

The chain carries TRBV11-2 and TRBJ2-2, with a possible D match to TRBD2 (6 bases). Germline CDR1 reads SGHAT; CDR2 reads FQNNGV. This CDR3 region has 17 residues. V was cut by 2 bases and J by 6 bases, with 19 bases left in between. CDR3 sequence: CASSLNKWASDAGELFF. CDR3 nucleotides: TGTGCCAGCAGCTTAAATAAGTGGGCTAGCGACGCCGGGGAGCTGTTTTTT.

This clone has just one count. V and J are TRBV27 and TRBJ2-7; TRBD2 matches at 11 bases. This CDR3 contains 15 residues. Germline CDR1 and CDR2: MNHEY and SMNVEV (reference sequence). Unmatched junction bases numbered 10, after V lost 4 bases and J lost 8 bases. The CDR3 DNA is TGTGCCAGCAGTTCGACGACTAGCGGGACTCTCAAGCAGTACTTC. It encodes CASSSTTSGTLKQYF.

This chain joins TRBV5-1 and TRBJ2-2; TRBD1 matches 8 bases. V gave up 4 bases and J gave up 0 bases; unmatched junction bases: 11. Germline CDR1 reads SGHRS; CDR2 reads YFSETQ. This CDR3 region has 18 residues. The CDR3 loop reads CASSLDLRGPTNTGELFF. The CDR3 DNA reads TGCGCCAGCAGCCTTGACCTCAGGGGGCCAACGAACACCGGGGAGCTGTTTTTT.

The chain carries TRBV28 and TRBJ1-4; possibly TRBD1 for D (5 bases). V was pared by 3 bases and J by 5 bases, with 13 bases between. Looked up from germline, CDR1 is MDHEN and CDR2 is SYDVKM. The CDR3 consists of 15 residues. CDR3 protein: CASSLEGAGNEKLFF. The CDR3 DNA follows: TGTGCCAGCAGTTTGGAAGGGGCGGGCAATGAAAAACTGTTTTTT. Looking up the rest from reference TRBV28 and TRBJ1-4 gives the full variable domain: DVKVTQSSRYLVKRTGEKVFLECVQDMDHENMFWYRQDPGLGLRLIYFSYDVKMKEKGDIPEGYSVSREKKERFSLILESASTNQTSMYLCASSLEGAGNEKLFFGSGTQLSVL.

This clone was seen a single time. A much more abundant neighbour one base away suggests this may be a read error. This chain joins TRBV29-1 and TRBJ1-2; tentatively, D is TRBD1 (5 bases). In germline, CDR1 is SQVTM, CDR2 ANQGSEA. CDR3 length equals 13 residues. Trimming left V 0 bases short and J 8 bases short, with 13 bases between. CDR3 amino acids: CSVEDVGPGGYTF. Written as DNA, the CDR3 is TGCAGCGTTGAAGATGTGGGACCGGGGGGCTACACCTTC.

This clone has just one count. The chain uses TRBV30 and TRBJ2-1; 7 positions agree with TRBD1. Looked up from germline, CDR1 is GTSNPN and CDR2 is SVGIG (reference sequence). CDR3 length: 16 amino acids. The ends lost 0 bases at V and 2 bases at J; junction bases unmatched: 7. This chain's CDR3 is CAWSVQGIVPYNEQFF. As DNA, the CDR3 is TGTGCCTGGAGTGTACAGGGGATAGTACCCTACAATGAGCAGTTCTTC.

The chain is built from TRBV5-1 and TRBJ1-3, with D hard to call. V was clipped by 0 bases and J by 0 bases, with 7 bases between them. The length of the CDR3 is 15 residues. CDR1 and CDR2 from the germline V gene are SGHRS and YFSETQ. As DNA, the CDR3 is TGCGCCAGCAGCTTGGGCCTTAGCTCTGGAAACACCATATATTTT. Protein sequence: CASSLGLSSGNTIYF.